The following is a TCR beta chain sequence with its context. V was clipped by 7 bases and J by 5 bases, with 21 bases between them. The CDR3 has 15 residues. Germline CDR1 is SGHRS and CDR2 is YFSETQ. The data originate from a study of blood T cell repertoires in COVID-19. Study-level background: The samples span acute and convalescent COVID-19 from the United States, Italy and Spain. PBMCs, B-cell-depleted T cells, or T cells provided the cDNA or gDNA that made up the material.

Per the original methods: Scientists estimated how many nucleated cells there were by amplifying reference gene primers. Produced via immunoSEQ multiplex PCR; TCRdb's table is partial and in-frame only. The DNA gave D and trimming, while V, J and clone size come from that table. The data hold approximately 190,000 clones, with under 90% observed a single time. Specimen: peripheral blood. The J gene is TRBJ1-2, the V gene TRBV5-1, with D perhaps TRBD1 (6 bases). This TCR derives from a human donor in a cohort sampled during active COVID-19. In DNA, the CDR3 is TGCGCCAGCCGTCGGACAGTTTCTCGGGAATATGGCTACACCTTC. Protein sequence: CASRRTVSREYGYTF. The complete variable domain, with remaining parts taken from reference TRBV5-1 and TRBJ1-2, reads KAGVTQTPRYLIKTRGQQVTLSCSPISGHRSVSWYQQTPGQGLQFLFEYFSETQRNKGNFPGRFSGRQFSNSRSEMNVSTLELGDSALYLCASRRTVSREYGYTFGSGTRLTVV.